This T cell receptor beta chain was sequenced for a study of cytomegalovirus exposure and HLA in healthy donors. These donors were members of the 120-subject validation cohort, a group separate from the approximately 680-subject first cohort. CDR3 length: 14 amino acids. V lost 1 base and J lost 3, with 7 bases in between. Germline CDR1 SGHAT, CDR2 FQNNGV. Here immunoSEQ multiplex PCR was the method, and the copy in TCRdb shows in-frame clones only, minus some. The sample has under 200,000 clones; less than 95% are singletons. The clonotype comes from a woman aged 18-29 years in good health and CMV-seropositive. V gene TRBV11-2 combines with J gene TRBJ1-5; weak D call: TRBD1 (5 bases). The sequenced sample consisted of PBMCs. The CDR3 bases are TGTGCCAGCAGCTTAGGACAGCACAATCAGCCCCAGCATTTT. Translation: CASSLGQHNQPQHF.